This T cell receptor (beta chain) was identified in a study of cytomegalovirus exposure and HLA in healthy donors. This clone occurred once. Trimming shortened V by 2 bases and J by 3 bases, and 7 bases separated the two germline ends. The CDR3 is 14 amino acids. CDR1 MDHEN and CDR2 SYDVKM come from the germline V gene. Primers for the PCR totalled 60 Vbeta and 13 Jbeta. Produced via immunoSEQ multiplex PCR; TCRdb's table is partial and in-frame only. This table holds fewer than 200,000 clones, about four fifths found once. Material: PBMCs. The receptor was derived from a woman in her 30s in good health and CMV-seropositive. V usage is TRBV28 and J usage is TRBJ2-2; tentative D call: TRBD1 (5 bases). CDR3 nucleotide sequence: TGTGCCAGCAGTTTAAGGGGCTACACCGGGGAGCTGTTTTTT. Protein product: CASSLRGYTGELFF.